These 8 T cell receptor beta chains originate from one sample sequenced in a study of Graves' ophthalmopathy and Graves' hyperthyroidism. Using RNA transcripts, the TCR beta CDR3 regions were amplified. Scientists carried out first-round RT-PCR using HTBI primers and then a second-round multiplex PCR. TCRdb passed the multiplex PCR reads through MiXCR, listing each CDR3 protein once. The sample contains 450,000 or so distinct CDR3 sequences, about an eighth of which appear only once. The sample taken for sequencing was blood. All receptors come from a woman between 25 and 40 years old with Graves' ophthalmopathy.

CDR3 loop: CASTARGTGTGVFTSYNEQFF. CDR3 DNA: TGTGCCAGCACCGCGAGGGGGACCGGGACAGGGGTTTTTACCTCCTACAATGAGCAGTTCTTC. The chain is built from TRBV28 and TRBJ2-1; 10 bases line up with TRBD1. CDR1 and CDR2 (germline): MDHEN, SYDVKM. The CDR3 has 21 amino acids. J gave up 0 bases and V 7 bases, and 21 bases lay outside the gene matches.

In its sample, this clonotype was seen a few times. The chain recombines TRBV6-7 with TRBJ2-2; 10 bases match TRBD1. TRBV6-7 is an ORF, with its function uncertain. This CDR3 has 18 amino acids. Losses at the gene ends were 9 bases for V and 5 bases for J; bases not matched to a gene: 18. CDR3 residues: CAREPGQGRTEETGELFF. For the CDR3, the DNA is TGTGCCAGAGAACCGGGACAGGGGAGGACGGAGGAAACCGGGGAGCTGTTTTTT.

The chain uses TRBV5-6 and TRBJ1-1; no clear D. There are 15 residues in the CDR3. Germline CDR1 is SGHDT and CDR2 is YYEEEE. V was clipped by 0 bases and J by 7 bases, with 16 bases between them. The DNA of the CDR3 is TGTGCCAGCAGCTTGGCAGTAATTGGCAGACTTGAAGCTTTCTTT. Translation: CASSLAVIGRLEAFF.

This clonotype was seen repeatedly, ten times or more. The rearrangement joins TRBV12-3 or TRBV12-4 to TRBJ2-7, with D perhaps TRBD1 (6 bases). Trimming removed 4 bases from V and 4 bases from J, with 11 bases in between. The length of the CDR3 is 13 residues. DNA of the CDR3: TGTGCCAGCAGTTCGAATAGGGGGTACGAGCAGTACTTC. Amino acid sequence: CASSSNRGYEQYF.

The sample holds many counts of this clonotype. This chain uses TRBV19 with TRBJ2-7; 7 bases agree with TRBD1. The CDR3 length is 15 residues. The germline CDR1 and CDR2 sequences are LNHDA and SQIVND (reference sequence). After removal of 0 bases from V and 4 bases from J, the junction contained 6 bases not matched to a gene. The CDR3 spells CASSIDRQGRYEQYF. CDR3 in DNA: TGTGCCAGTAGTATAGATCGACAGGGTCGGTACGAGCAGTACTTC.

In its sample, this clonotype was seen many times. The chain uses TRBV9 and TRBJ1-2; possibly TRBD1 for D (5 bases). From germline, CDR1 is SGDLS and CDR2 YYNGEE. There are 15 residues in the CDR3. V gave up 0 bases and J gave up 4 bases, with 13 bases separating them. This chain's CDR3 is CASSVDRPGPYGYTF. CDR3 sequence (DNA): TGTGCCAGCAGCGTAGACCGGCCGGGGCCCTATGGCTACACCTTC. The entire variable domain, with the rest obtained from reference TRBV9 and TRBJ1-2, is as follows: DSGVTQTPKHLITATGQRVTLRCSPRSGDLSVYWYQQSLDQGLQFLIQYYNGEERAKGNILERFSAQQFPDLHSELNLSSLELGDSALYFCASSVDRPGPYGYTFGSGTRLTVV.

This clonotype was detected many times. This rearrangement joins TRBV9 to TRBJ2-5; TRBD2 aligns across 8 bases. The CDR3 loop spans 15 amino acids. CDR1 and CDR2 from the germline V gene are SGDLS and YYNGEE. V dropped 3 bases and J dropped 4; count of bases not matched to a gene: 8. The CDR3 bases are TGTGCCAGCAGCGCATACGGGGGGGAGGCAGAGACCCAGTACTTC. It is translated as CASSAYGGEAETQYF.

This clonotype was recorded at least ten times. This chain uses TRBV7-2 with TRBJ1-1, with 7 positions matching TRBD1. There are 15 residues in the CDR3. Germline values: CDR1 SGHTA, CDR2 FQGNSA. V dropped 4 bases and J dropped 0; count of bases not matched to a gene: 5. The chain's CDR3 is CASSSRTGLNTEAFF. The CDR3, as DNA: TGTGCCAGCAGCTCCCGGACAGGCTTGAACACTGAAGCTTTCTTT.